The 21 T cell receptor beta chains below all came from one sample that was sequenced in a study of shared clonotypes between healthy human individuals. Only in-frame clones appear in the TCRdb table, and some are missing; sequencing was by immunoSEQ multiplex PCR. The sample holds about 2.4 million clones; around 90% are singletons and the top ten take roughly 0.15%. Sequencing was done on a sample of naive CD4+ T cells sorted from blood. The subset here: CD45RA+ positively selected. These receptors all stem from a man younger than 30 in good health.

The CDR3 DNA reads TGCGCCAGCAGCTTGGGAGGACAGGGGGCGAACACCATATATTTT. This encodes CASSLGGQGANTIYF. This rearrangement joins TRBV5-1 to TRBJ1-3; TRBD1 matches 11 bases. Per germline, CDR1 SGHRS and CDR2 YFSETQ. The CDR3 has 15 residues. V shed 0 bases and J 7 bases; nucleotides not matched to a gene: 3.

In its sample, this clone was seen a few times. Other DNA sequences in this sample translate to the same CDR3. V usage is TRBV6-6 and J usage is TRBJ1-1; 8 bases agree with TRBD1. Trimming cost V 5 bases and J 1 base; bases outside gene matches: 3. Germline values: CDR1 MNHNY, CDR2 SVGAGI (reference sequence). This CDR3 spans 14 amino acids. CDR3 DNA sequence: TGTGCCAGCAGTCCGGGGACAGGGAACACTGAAGCTTTCTTT. Translation: CASSPGTGNTEAFF.

As for this clone: Distinct nucleotide sequences in the sample also encode this CDR3. The genes are TRBV9 and TRBJ2-7; 12 bases are a match to TRBD2. The trim removed 0 bases at V and 4 bases at J, leaving 2 bases unmatched. Per germline, CDR1 SGDLS and CDR2 YYNGEE. The CDR3 totals 15 residues. The chain's CDR3 is CASSVGTSGTYEQYF. The CDR3 DNA reads TGTGCCAGCAGCGTAGGGACTAGCGGGACATACGAGCAGTACTTC.

V is TRBV19 and J is TRBJ2-2; weak D call: TRBD2 (5 bases). V dropped 3 bases and J dropped 5 bases, with 16 bases sitting between them. Looked up from germline, CDR1 is LNHDA and CDR2 is SQIVND (reference sequence). CDR3 size: 16 residues. This CDR3 is CASSILAPVKTGELFF. In nucleotides, the CDR3 is TGTGCCAGTAGTATCCTAGCCCCCGTCAAAACCGGGGAGCTGTTTTTT.

This clone was detected once. V is TRBV28 and J is TRBJ1-2; 9 bases are shared with TRBD1. This CDR3 contains 14 residues. In germline, CDR1 is MDHEN, CDR2 SYDVKM. V lost 5 bases and J lost 5; bases outside the gene matches: 6. CDR3 sequence: CASSPRTGEYGYTF. DNA for the CDR3: TGTGCCAGCAGTCCCCGGACAGGGGAATATGGCTACACCTTC.

The genes are TRBV6-5 and TRBJ2-7; TRBD2 matches at 12 bases. CDR1 MNHEY and CDR2 SVGAGI come from the germline V gene. Trimming cost V 0 bases and J 7 bases; bases outside gene matches: 4. CDR3 length: 15 amino acids. The CDR3: CASSYSLAGGREQYF. DNA of the CDR3: TGTGCCAGCAGTTACTCGCTAGCGGGGGGGCGTGAGCAGTACTTC.

This clone was picked up one time. This sequence joins TRBV10-1 and TRBJ2-2; TRBD1 or TRBD2 may be the D gene (5 bases each). This CDR3 has 14 amino acids. Germline CDR1 WNHNN, CDR2 SYGVQD (reference sequence). The V end lost 6 bases, the J end lost 6 bases, and 14 bases lay between the germline ends. DNA of the CDR3: TGCGCCAGCAGCCCCAGAGGGGTGCCCGGGGAGCTGTTTTTT. Protein: CASSPRGVPGELFF.

The chain employs TRBV7-2 and TRBJ1-2, with D perhaps matching TRBD1 (6 bases). V lost 7 bases and J lost 3, with 15 bases in between. The length of the CDR3 is 14 residues. The germline V gene encodes CDR1 SGHTA and CDR2 FQGNSA. The CDR3 DNA follows: TGTGCCAGCACCCGGGGGGGGCTCGACTATGGCTACACCTTC. Translated: CASTRGGLDYGYTF.

This rearrangement joins TRBV2 to TRBJ2-3; D call uncertain. V lost 0 bases to trimming and J lost 8 bases, with 6 bases between them. CDR3 length: 12 residues. Germline assignment: CDR1 SNHLY and CDR2 FYNNEI. The CDR3 nucleotides read TGTGCCAGCAGTGAAGCCGAGCGTACGCAGTATTTT. Its translation: CASSEAERTQYF.

V gene TRBV10-2 combines with J gene TRBJ1-2; D gene ambiguous. The CDR3 length is 11 residues. The germline CDR1 and CDR2 sequences are WSHSY and SAAADI. The V end lost 3 bases, the J end lost 8 bases, and 7 bases lay between the germline ends. The chain's CDR3 is CASSDGVGYTF. CDR3 coding DNA: TGCGCCAGCAGTGATGGTGTCGGCTACACCTTC.

This clone has only one observation. The chain has TRBV7-8 and TRBJ1-1, with D possibly being TRBD1 (5 bases). The CDR3 has 14 residues. Germline V gives CDR1 SGHVS, CDR2 FQNEAQ. Trimming took off 3 bases at V and 4 bases at J, with 12 bases between the two ends. The CDR3 nucleotides read TGTGCCAGCAGCTTGGTGGGGGTTAGCACTGAAGCTTTCTTT. This encodes CASSLVGVSTEAFF.

J is TRBJ2-3 and V is TRBV11-2; 8 nucleotides line up with TRBD2. This CDR3 has 16 amino acids. Trimming removed 3 bases from V and 6 bases from J; junction bases left unmatched: 11. Germline CDR1 SGHAT, CDR2 FQNNGV. CDR3 sequence (DNA): TGTGCCAGCAGCTTTGGTTTTACTAGCGGTTCGGATACGCAGTATTTT. Its translation is CASSFGFTSGSDTQYF.

V usage is TRBV5-4 and J usage is TRBJ2-7, with 7 bases aligning to TRBD2. CDR1 and CDR2 (germline): SGHNT, YYREEE (reference sequence). Unmatched junction bases numbered 7, after V lost 4 bases and J lost 3 bases. The CDR3 is 14 amino acids. CDR3 sequence (DNA): TGTGCCAGCAGCCAGGAGGGAGGGAACTACGAGCAGTACTTC. Translating it yields CASSQEGGNYEQYF.

The genes are TRBV27 and TRBJ1-5, with no clear D. V lost 6 bases and J 2 bases, leaving 17 bases between the germline ends. The CDR3 has 16 amino acids. Germline CDR1 and CDR2: MNHEY and SMNVEV (reference sequence). DNA for the CDR3: TGTGCCAGCAGCTCGACGGGCGTTCGGGGCAATCAGCCCCAGCATTTT. This gives the protein CASSSTGVRGNQPQHF.

CDR3 DNA: TGTGCCAGTTCCCGGGCAACTAATGAAAAACTGTTTTTT. Its translation is CASSRATNEKLFF. The chain employs TRBV19 and TRBJ1-4; D is unclear. Germline CDR1 is LNHDA and CDR2 is SQIVND (reference sequence). The CDR3 covers 13 residues. The V gene lost 8 bases and the J gene lost 0 bases, with 7 bases spanning the gap.

The count of this clone is one. The chain employs TRBV7-2 and TRBJ1-5; D unclear. CDR3 length equals 14 residues. V gave up 2 bases and J gave up 3 bases, with 8 bases separating them. CDR1 and CDR2 (germline): SGHTA, FQGNSA. Here the CDR3 DNA reads TGTGCCAGCAGCTTAATCCCCAACAATCAGCCCCAGCATTTT. Translation gives CASSLIPNNQPQHF.

This sequence joins TRBV6-1 and TRBJ1-6; no firm D call. With 4 bases removed from V and 4 bases from J, the gap between germline ends came to 11 bases. Germline V gene data show CDR1 as MNHNS and CDR2 as SASEGT. The CDR3 is 15 amino acids. DNA of the CDR3: TGTGCCAGCAGTGTACTTGGGGATTATAATTCACCCCTCCACTTT. Translating gives CASSVLGDYNSPLHF.

This clone was observed a single time. The chain couples TRBV11-2 to TRBJ1-2; D perhaps matches TRBD1 (6 bases). The germline gives CDR1 SGHAT, CDR2 FQNNGV. CDR3 length: 15 residues. Trimming took 4 bases from V and 3 from J, leaving 15 bases between them. The CDR3 is CASSSSPGTYYGYTF. The CDR3 DNA reads as TGTGCCAGCAGCTCGAGTCCCGGGACATACTATGGCTACACCTTC.

A word on this clone: In the same sample, other DNA sequences code for this CDR3. The chain has TRBV4-3 and TRBJ1-6; no clear D gene. Germline CDR1 reads LGHNA; CDR2 reads YSLEER. V was pared by 0 bases and J by 7 bases, with 4 bases between. This CDR3 has 13 residues. CDR3 DNA sequence: TGCGCCAGCAGCCAAGAGCCAAATTCACCCCTCCACTTT. As protein: CASSQEPNSPLHF.

The chain uses TRBV10-3 and TRBJ2-1, with 10 bases identical to TRBD2. Germline V CDR1 and CDR2: ENHRY, SYGVKD. The trim removed 4 bases at V and 0 bases at J, leaving 3 bases unmatched. The CDR3 has 16 residues. The CDR3 sequence: CAISAAGGSSYNEQFF. In DNA form, the CDR3 reads TGTGCCATCAGTGCAGCGGGAGGGAGCTCCTACAATGAGCAGTTCTTC.

The gene calls are TRBV30 and TRBJ2-7; TRBD1 agrees at 9 bases. The ends lost 2 bases at V and 6 bases at J; junction bases unmatched: 8. Germline V lookup: CDR1 GTSNPN, CDR2 SVGIG (reference sequence). The CDR3 spans 14 residues. The CDR3 loop reads CAWSSGTGRFEQYF. The CDR3 nucleotides read TGTGCCTGGAGTTCGGGGACAGGGAGGTTCGAGCAGTACTTC.